Below, 25 T cell receptor beta chains from the same sample are listed, as sequenced in a study of blood T cells in healthy people across ages. Alongside a J-beta primer mix, a sample-barcoded 5' primer served in a second PCR lasting roughly 6 to 11 cycles. One entry per CDR3 protein results from TCRdb running MiXCR on the 5' RACE reads. The repertoire holds 1.6 million or so distinct CDR3 sequences, with about 32% as singletons. The specimen sequenced was blood. The receptors come from a woman in her 30s in good health.

The table lists this clonotype with a few counts. DNA of the CDR3: TGTGCCAGCAGCTGGGTGTTAACTAGCACAGATACGCAGTATTTT. It yields the protein CASSWVLTSTDTQYF. The chain is built from TRBV6-1 and TRBJ2-3; D not certain. The germline V gene encodes CDR1 MNHNS and CDR2 SASEGT. The CDR3 totals 15 residues. Trimming removed 6 bases at V and 0 bases at J, with 13 bases between.

This clonotype was observed a handful of times. The rearrangement links TRBV20-1 to TRBJ1-2; no reliable D call. Germline values: CDR1 DFQATT, CDR2 SNEGSKA (reference sequence). Trimming pared 2 bases from V and 7 bases from J, leaving 23 bases between. The CDR3 loop spans 16 amino acids. CDR3 sequence: CSARPGGTPTKLGYTF. The CDR3 nucleotides are TGCAGTGCTAGACCTGGAGGAACCCCTACAAAACTTGGCTACACCTTC.

This clonotype was seen repeatedly, ten times or more. The rearrangement joins TRBV4-1 to TRBJ1-2, with D possibly being TRBD1 (5 bases). CDR1 is MGHRA and CDR2 is YSYEKL in the germline V gene. The ends were cut back, 4 bases at V and 2 bases at J, with 14 bases in the middle. The CDR3 consists of 15 residues. The CDR3: CASSPTKGANYGYTF. CDR3 sequence (DNA): TGCGCCAGCAGCCCTACGAAAGGGGCAAACTATGGCTACACCTTC.

The table lists this clonotype with many counts. The chain joins TRBV9 to TRBJ2-6; D unclear. The CDR3 spans 13 residues. CDR1 and CDR2 from the germline V gene are SGDLS and YYNGEE. Trimming pared 0 bases from V and 3 bases from J, leaving 1 base between. CDR3: CASSVVGANVLTF. CDR3 DNA: TGTGCCAGCAGCGTAGTTGGGGCCAACGTCCTGACTTTC.

This clonotype has a handful of counts. The J gene is TRBJ2-1, the V gene TRBV5-1, with D perhaps given as TRBD1 or TRBD2 (6 bases each). Germline CDR1 is SGHRS and CDR2 is YFSETQ. The V end was cut by 0 bases, the J end by 6 bases, with 13 bases between. This CDR3 is built from 15 residues. The CDR3 sequence is CASSLGRDIINEQFF. The DNA for the CDR3 is TGCGCCAGCAGCTTGGGGCGGGACATTATCAATGAGCAGTTCTTC.

The rearrangement joins TRBV4-2 to TRBJ2-1; TRBD2 matches 10 bases. CDR1 and CDR2 from the germline V gene are LGHNA and YNFKEQ. J lost 5 bases, V lost 0 bases, and 4 bases had no gene match. This CDR3 has 16 residues. Here the CDR3 DNA reads TGTGCCAGCAGCCAAGATCCCCTAGCGGGGGACAATGAGCAGTTCTTC. Translation gives CASSQDPLAGDNEQFF.

The rearrangement links TRBV4-1 to TRBJ1-1, with D possibly being TRBD1 (5 bases). Germline CDR1 reads MGHRA; CDR2 reads YSYEKL. CDR3 size: 15 residues. The V end was cut by 6 bases, the J end by 0 bases, with 14 bases between. CDR3 protein: CASSYSGRLNTEAFF. CDR3 nucleotides: TGCGCCAGCAGTTACTCGGGACGTTTGAACACTGAAGCTTTCTTT.

The chain recombines TRBV3-1 with TRBJ2-3; D is ambiguous. Trimming removed 10 bases from V and 4 bases from J, with 15 bases in between. In germline, CDR1 is LGHDT, CDR2 YNNKEL (reference sequence). This CDR3 spans 13 amino acids. CDR3 nucleotide sequence: TGTGCCACCTCGGAAGGGAAGGCAGATACGCAGTATTTT. This translates into CATSEGKADTQYF.

As regards this clonotype: The germline gene is not matched at one end of the junction; a read error may be the cause. The chain employs TRBV4-2 and TRBJ1-1, with a tentative D call TRBD1 (5 bases). CDR1 is LGHNA, CDR2 YNFKEQ, per germline. This CDR3 has 15 residues. CDR3 region: CASSQARDRNAEAFF. The CDR3 coding sequence is TGTGCCAGCAGCCAAGCGAGGGACCGGAACGCTGAAGCTTTCTTT.

The J gene is TRBJ2-3, the V gene TRBV5-1, with 8 nucleotides matching TRBD1. The CDR3 is 16 amino acids. Per germline, CDR1 SGHRS and CDR2 YFSETQ. V lost 4 bases and J lost 0; bases outside the gene matches: 7. For the CDR3, the DNA is TGCGCCAGCAGCGGTGACAGGGGAACTAGCACAGATACGCAGTATTTT. Amino acids: CASSGDRGTSTDTQYF.

This clonotype occurred once. The CDR3 region has the DNA TGCGCCAGCAGCTTGGGACAAGGTCACCAGACCCAGTACTTC. Residues: CASSLGQGHQTQYF. This chain uses TRBV5-1 with TRBJ2-5, with D unclear. CDR1 SGHRS and CDR2 YFSETQ come from the germline V gene. Trimming left V 0 bases short and J 6 bases short, with 12 bases between. The CDR3 totals 14 residues.

This clonotype appeared a few times. This chain links TRBV20-1 with TRBJ1-2; the match to TRBD1 covers 10 bases. The CDR3 loop spans 14 amino acids. Germline trimming cut 5 bases from V and 1 base from J; bases unmatched to any gene: 4. Germline V gives CDR1 DFQATT, CDR2 SNEGSKA (reference sequence). DNA for the CDR3: TGCAGTGCTGGCGGGGACAGGGGTAACTATGGCTACACCTTC. It is translated as CSAGGDRGNYGYTF.

The sample holds a few counts of this clonotype. The chain employs TRBV12-3 or TRBV12-4 and TRBJ1-5; D may be TRBD1 (5 bases). The CDR3 consists of 15 residues. V gave up 1 base and J gave up 7 bases, with 14 bases separating them. CDR3 nucleotides: TGTGCCAGCAGTTTAGGCCCGACCAACAGGCAGCCCCAGCATTTT. Translation gives CASSLGPTNRQPQHF.

The chain joins TRBV2 to TRBJ2-1, with D perhaps matching TRBD1 (6 bases). The CDR3 runs to 15 residues. Deletions cut 5 bases from V and 0 bases from J, with 11 bases between. Looked up from germline, CDR1 is SNHLY and CDR2 is FYNNEI. CDR3 loop: CASSFVRGSYNEQFF. The CDR3 DNA sequence: TGTGCCAGCAGTTTCGTCAGGGGCTCCTACAATGAGCAGTTCTTC.

In the case of this clonotype: No conserved phenylalanine or tryptophan ends this CDR3, so it is likely a read error. V is TRBV20-1 and J is TRBJ2-5; D is possibly TRBD1 or TRBD2 (5 bases each). Trimming took off 6 bases at V and 5 bases at J, with 25 bases between the two ends. The germline CDR1 and CDR2 sequences are DFQATT and SNEGSKA (reference sequence). The CDR3 consists of 16 residues. CDR3 coding DNA: TGCAGTGCGACTGATCTCCGGGACCCCTTGAGGGAGACCCAGTACTCC. It is translated as CSATDLRDPLRETQYS.

The chain recombines TRBV4-1 with TRBJ2-1; the D call may be TRBD1 or TRBD2 (5 bases each). The germline gives CDR1 MGHRA, CDR2 YSYEKL. Trimming cost V 1 base and J 0 bases, with 13 bases left between them. The CDR3 is made up of 17 amino acids. Here the CDR3 DNA reads TGCGCCAGCAGCCAAGGACGACAGAGGGGCTCCTACAATGAGCAGTTCTTC. Translation gives CASSQGRQRGSYNEQFF.

This clonotype has just a few counts. This chain connects TRBV5-5 to TRBJ1-2; the D is unclear. The V gene's germline CDR1 is SGHKS and CDR2 YYEKEE (reference sequence). Trimming removed 4 bases at V and 4 bases at J, with 14 bases between. This CDR3 has 14 residues. The CDR3: CASSQATSIYGYTF. The CDR3 DNA sequence: TGTGCCAGCAGCCAGGCAACGAGTATCTATGGCTACACCTTC.

The sample holds a few counts of this clonotype. The genes are TRBV13 and TRBJ2-7, with 14 positions matching TRBD2. Germline CDR1 and CDR2: PRHDT and FYEKMQ (reference sequence). Trimming at V came to 5 bases and at J to 7 bases, leaving 13 bases not matched to a gene. This CDR3 spans 17 amino acids. CDR3 sequence (DNA): TGTGCCAGCAGCCAAGTGCGATCGGGACTAGCGGGGGTGGAGCAGTACTTC. Amino acid sequence: CASSQVRSGLAGVEQYF.

This clonotype was detected many times. CDR3 in amino acids: CASSSPGAYGYTF. In nucleotides, the CDR3 is TGTGCCAGCAGCTCTCCAGGTGCCTATGGCTACACCTTC. The chain is built from TRBV7-9 and TRBJ1-2, with no clear D. This CDR3 is 13 amino acids long. V lost 4 bases to trimming and J lost 4 bases, with 10 bases between them. In germline, CDR1 is SEHNR, CDR2 FQNEAQ (reference sequence).

On this clonotype: A read error may be the cause here, since a much bigger clone is one base away. The chain has TRBV4-2 and TRBJ2-5, with a possible D match to TRBD2 (6 bases). The DNA matches TRBJ2-7 better at its end, which makes the J call doubtful. This CDR3 contains 15 residues. CDR1 and CDR2 (germline): LGHNA, YNFKEQ. CDR3 in amino acids: CAGSQDQRAHYEQYF. CDR3 bases: TGTGCCGGCAGCCAAGATCAGCGGGCCCACTACGAGCAGTACTTC.

The chain joins TRBV18 to TRBJ1-1; perhaps TRBD1 as D (5 bases). The CDR3 length is 16 residues. Germline V lookup: CDR1 KGHSH, CDR2 LQKENI. The V gene lost 4 bases and the J gene lost 0 bases, with 15 bases spanning the gap. In DNA, the CDR3 is TGTGCCAGCTCACTCGCCGGGACTCCGATGAACACTGAAGCTTTCTTT. It codes for CASSLAGTPMNTEAFF.

V usage is TRBV4-1 and J usage is TRBJ1-1; no definite D call. This CDR3 contains 15 residues. Germline-derived CDR1 and CDR2 are MGHRA and YSYEKL. V was trimmed by 8 bases and J by 0 bases, leaving 16 bases between them. In DNA form, the CDR3 reads TGCGCCAGCCGTACAAGGTTCTACCTGAACACTGAAGCTTTCTTT. Its protein product is CASRTRFYLNTEAFF.

This clonotype was picked up many times. DNA of the CDR3: TGCAGTGCTGTCCGAGAGTTAGATACGCAGTATTTT. It is translated as CSAVRELDTQYF. The chain recombines TRBV20-1 with TRBJ2-3, with no clear D. CDR3 length: 12 amino acids. Germline assignment: CDR1 DFQATT and CDR2 SNEGSKA (reference sequence). Deletions cut 5 bases from V and 5 bases from J, with 11 bases between.

This clonotype was seen repeatedly, ten times or more. The V gene is TRBV18, the J gene TRBJ2-6; 7 bases line up with TRBD2. V shed 6 bases and J 0 bases; nucleotides not matched to a gene: 5. Germline-derived CDR1 and CDR2 are KGHSH and LQKENI. The CDR3 extends over 16 amino acids. For the CDR3, the DNA is TGTGCCAGCTCCCTGGGCGGGAGCTCTGGGGCCAACGTCCTGACTTTC. The encoded protein is CASSLGGSSGANVLTF.

This CDR3 is CATARTSPSTGELFF. The CDR3 bases are TGTGCCACCGCTAGGACTAGCCCGAGCACCGGGGAGCTGTTTTTT. The V call is TRBV15, the J call TRBJ2-2; TRBD2 matches 8 bases. Germline CDR1 is LNHNV and CDR2 is YYDKDF (reference sequence). CDR3 length: 15 amino acids. With V trimmed by 8 bases and J by 4 bases, 9 bases remained unmatched.